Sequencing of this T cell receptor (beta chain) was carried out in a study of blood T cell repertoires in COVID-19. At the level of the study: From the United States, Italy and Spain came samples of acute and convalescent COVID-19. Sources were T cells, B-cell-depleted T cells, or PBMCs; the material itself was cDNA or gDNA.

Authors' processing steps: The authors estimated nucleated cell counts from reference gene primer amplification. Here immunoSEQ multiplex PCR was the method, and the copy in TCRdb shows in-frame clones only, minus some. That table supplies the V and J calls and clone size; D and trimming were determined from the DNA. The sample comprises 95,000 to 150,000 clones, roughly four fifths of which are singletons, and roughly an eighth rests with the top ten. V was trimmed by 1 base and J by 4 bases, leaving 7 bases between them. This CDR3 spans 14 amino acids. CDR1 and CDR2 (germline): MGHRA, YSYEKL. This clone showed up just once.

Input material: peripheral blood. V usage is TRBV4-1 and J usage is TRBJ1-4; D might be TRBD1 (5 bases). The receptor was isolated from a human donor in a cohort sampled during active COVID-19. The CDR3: CASSQGGVNEKLFF. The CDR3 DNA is TGCGCCAGCAGCCAAGGGGGGGTTAATGAAAAACTGTTTTTT.